The 18 T cell receptor beta chains reported below all come from one sample, sequenced in a study of T cells in Graves' hyperthyroidism and ophthalmopathy. RNA transcripts gave rise to amplified TCR beta CDR3 regions. Primed by the HTBI set, a first-round RT-PCR was run on the TCR CDR3. MiXCR was run by TCRdb on the multiplex PCR reads, yielding one entry per CDR3 protein. The sample has 500,000 to 650,000 distinct CDR3 sequences, more than 15% seen once. Sequenced input: blood. Source of these receptors: a woman aged 18-29 years with Graves' ophthalmopathy.

On this clonotype: Mismatch with germline at one junction end may stem from a read error. The V and J genes are TRBV20-1 and TRBJ2-2; TRBD2 agrees at 7 bases. The CDR3 is made up of 13 amino acids. Looked up from germline, CDR1 is DFQATT and CDR2 is SNEGSKA (reference sequence). The CDR3 here is CSTSAPNTGELFF. The CDR3 DNA sequence: TGCAGTACTAGCGCTCCGAACACCGGGGAGCTGTTTTTT.

V gene TRBV13 combines with J gene TRBJ2-2, with D unresolved. CDR1 and CDR2 (germline): PRHDT, FYEKMQ (reference sequence). The CDR3 covers 13 residues. V lost 5 bases, J lost 5 bases, and 9 bases lay in between. In DNA, the CDR3 is TGTGCCAGCAGCCAAAGTCGAACCGGGGAGCTGTTTTTT. Amino acids: CASSQSRTGELFF.

This clonotype was recorded many times. The J gene is TRBJ2-7, the V gene TRBV5-1; D is perhaps TRBD2 (6 bases). Trimming shortened V by 3 bases and J by 2 bases, and 18 bases separated the two germline ends. This CDR3 region has 16 residues. Germline V gene sequence: CDR1 SGHRS, CDR2 YFSETQ. The CDR3 DNA reads TGCGCCAGCAGCTGGGGAGGCGTACCGAATCCCTACGAGCAGTACTTC. Protein product: CASSWGGVPNPYEQYF. The full variable domain, in which reference TRBV5-1 and TRBJ2-7 provide the parts outside the CDR3, is KAGVTQTPRYLIKTRGQQVTLSCSPISGHRSVSWYQQTPGQGLQFLFEYFSETQRNKGNFPGRFSGRQFSNSRSEMNVSTLELGDSALYLCASSWGGVPNPYEQYFGPGTRLTVT.

A few counts support this clonotype. This chain joins TRBV7-2 and TRBJ2-1, with D uncertain. Germline values: CDR1 SGHTA, CDR2 FQGNSA. The V end was cut by 4 bases, the J end by 4 bases, with 14 bases between. This CDR3 spans 15 amino acids. The CDR3 DNA reads as TGTGCCAGCAGCTCGCGAACAGATATATACAATGAGCAGTTCTTC. Translated, it gives CASSSRTDIYNEQFF.

This clonotype was recorded at least ten times. The rearrangement joins TRBV20-1 to TRBJ1-1; no definite D call. Between the trimmed V and J ends, which lost 5 bases and 0 bases, there was a span of 10 bases. Germline CDR1 DFQATT, CDR2 SNEGSKA (reference sequence). The CDR3 runs to 13 residues. The CDR3 bases are TGCAGTGCTTTTGGGGATATGAACACTGAAGCTTTCTTT. This codes for CSAFGDMNTEAFF.

This clonotype was recorded many times. The chain carries TRBV2 and TRBJ2-3; 8 nucleotides align to TRBD1. J gave up 0 bases and V 2 bases, and 4 bases lay outside the gene matches. CDR3 length equals 16 residues. Germline V gene data show CDR1 as SNHLY and CDR2 as FYNNEI. The CDR3 DNA reads TGTGCCAGCAGTGAACAGGGGGCACCCAGCACAGATACGCAGTATTTT. It encodes CASSEQGAPSTDTQYF.

This chain connects TRBV9 to TRBJ1-6, with D unresolved. Germline loops: CDR1 SGDLS, CDR2 YYNGEE. Trimming removed 0 bases from V and 3 bases from J, with 7 bases in between. The CDR3 is made up of 15 amino acids. The CDR3 sequence: CASSVGPYYNSPLHF. The CDR3 DNA reads as TGTGCCAGCAGCGTAGGGCCGTACTATAATTCACCCCTCCACTTT.

This chain connects TRBV4-1 to TRBJ1-2; possible D gene TRBD1, 5 bases. The CDR3 runs 16 residues. Germline assignment: CDR1 MGHRA and CDR2 YSYEKL. Trimming cost V 0 bases and J 8 bases, with 19 bases left between them. The CDR3 DNA reads as TGCGCCAGCAGCCAAGATATGTACAGGCTCCCTGGCGGCTACACCTTC. It specifies CASSQDMYRLPGGYTF.

The chain links TRBV15 to TRBJ2-2; D possibly corresponds to TRBD2 (6 bases). This CDR3 is built from 15 residues. Germline V CDR1 and CDR2: LNHNV, YYDKDF (reference sequence). V gave up 0 bases and J gave up 3 bases, with 8 bases separating them. CDR3: CATSRDWRDTGELFF. Here the CDR3 DNA reads TGTGCCACCAGCAGAGATTGGAGGGACACCGGGGAGCTGTTTTTT.

This clonotype was observed a handful of times. The genes are TRBV6-1 and TRBJ2-2, with TRBD2 as a possible D gene (7 bases). This CDR3 region has 15 residues. V was cut by 8 bases and J by 6 bases, with 19 bases left in between. Germline V gene sequence: CDR1 MNHNS, CDR2 SASEGT. The CDR3 reads CASYYKTGGPGELFF. The CDR3 DNA sequence: TGTGCCAGCTATTACAAAACGGGGGGCCCCGGGGAGCTGTTTTTT.

This rearrangement joins TRBV30 to TRBJ2-7; D is possibly TRBD1 (6 bases). The V and J ends lost 0 bases and 1 base respectively, with 13 bases between them. In germline, CDR1 is GTSNPN, CDR2 SVGIG (reference sequence). The CDR3 runs 15 residues. CDR3 residues: CAWSVSYRVSYEQYF. The CDR3 DNA follows: TGTGCCTGGAGTGTATCCTACAGGGTATCCTACGAGCAGTACTTC.

Comments on this clonotype: An end of the junction does not agree with germline; a read error may underlie this. The chain's CDR3 is CASSQDFHSNQPQHF. Written as DNA, the CDR3 is TGCGCCAGCAGCCAAGACTTTCACAGCAATCAGCCCCAGCATTTT. The rearrangement uses TRBV7-2 and TRBJ1-5; D remains unclear. The germline V gene has CDR1 SGHTA and CDR2 FQGNSA. The CDR3 consists of 15 residues.

The rearrangement joins TRBV3-1 to TRBJ2-3, with TRBD2 matching 7 bases. CDR3 length: 15 amino acids. Germline CDR1 is LGHDT and CDR2 is YNNKEL (reference sequence). Trimming took 5 bases from V and 2 from J; bases not matched to a gene: 7. For the CDR3, the DNA is TGTGCCAGCAGCTCGGGGGGTTCTGACACAGATACGCAGTATTTT. Its protein is CASSSGGSDTDTQYF.

This clonotype was observed a single time. The rearrangement links TRBV9 to TRBJ2-7; 8 positions agree with TRBD2. Germline values: CDR1 SGDLS, CDR2 YYNGEE. This CDR3 has 14 residues. Trimming at V came to 0 bases and at J to 6 bases, leaving 5 bases not matched to a gene. This CDR3 is CASSVAGGASEQYF. The CDR3 nucleotides are TGTGCCAGCAGCGTAGCGGGGGGGGCTTCCGAGCAGTACTTC.

At least ten counts were recorded for this clonotype. The chain carries TRBV2 and TRBJ1-4; 9 positions match TRBD1. The CDR3 contains 13 residues. J gave up 8 bases and V 6 bases, and 4 bases lay outside the gene matches. Germline values: CDR1 SNHLY, CDR2 FYNNEI. The CDR3, as DNA: TGTGCCAGCAGGGGACAGGGCATAGAAAAACTGTTTTTT. It encodes CASRGQGIEKLFF.

Many counts were recorded for this clonotype. The gene calls are TRBV30 and TRBJ1-4; D is uncertain. Trimming pared 3 bases from V and 0 bases from J, leaving 2 bases between. Germline V lookup: CDR1 GTSNPN, CDR2 SVGIG (reference sequence). The CDR3 has 12 amino acids. The CDR3 reads CAWRSTNEKLFF. The CDR3 DNA sequence: TGTGCCTGGAGATCAACTAATGAAAAACTGTTTTTT.

This clonotype was detected many times. J is TRBJ1-1 and V is TRBV30, with D perhaps TRBD1 (5 bases). The CDR3 is made up of 13 amino acids. The germline V gene encodes CDR1 GTSNPN and CDR2 SVGIG (reference sequence). Trimming took 8 bases from V and 0 from J, leaving 13 bases between them. This CDR3 reads CAGEGPLNTEAFF. The DNA for the CDR3 is TGTGCCGGGGAGGGACCACTGAACACTGAAGCTTTCTTT.

A few counts support this clonotype. The chain couples TRBV27 to TRBJ2-1; D is unresolved. With 6 bases removed from V and 12 bases from J, the gap between germline ends came to 18 bases. Per the germline V gene, CDR1 is MNHEY and CDR2 is SMNVEV (reference sequence). This CDR3 has 13 amino acids. The CDR3 nucleotides read TGTGCCAGCAGCCCCTCATCCCGGGCTTCGCAGTTCTTC. Protein: CASSPSSRASQFF.